This T cell receptor beta chain was captured by sequencing in a study of cytomegalovirus exposure and HLA in healthy donors. Per germline, CDR1 MGHDK and CDR2 SYGVNS. V lost 3 bases, J lost 4 bases, and 16 bases lay in between. The CDR3 length is 16 residues. The study ran its PCR with 60 Vbeta and 13 Jbeta primers. Profiled with immunoSEQ multiplex PCR; TCRdb holds only in-frame clones, not every one. The sample contains roughly 250,000 clones, 84% of which appear only once. Study-level findings and limits: Later examination showed HLA-associated TCR beta chains had greater clonal expansion than equally common others. Reports credit the classifier with highly specific, highly sensitive diagnosis of cytomegalovirus status. Sequencing depth across donors, presence/absence analyses assumed, was roughly uniform. The study put 150 to 200 TCR beta chains on its list as cytomegalovirus-associated.

Remarks on this clone: Its antigen is not identified.

The receptor's source is a woman aged 40-49 years in good health and CMV-seropositive. Sequenced sample: PBMCs. This rearrangement joins TRBV25-1 to TRBJ1-5, with a possible D match to TRBD1 (5 bases). The DNA of the CDR3 is TGTGCCAGCAGTGAGAAAACACCTGGGGCTAATCAGCCCCAGCATTTT. Translating it yields CASSEKTPGANQPQHF.